Here is one TCR beta chain with its context. The antigen remains undetermined. The data derive from a study of T cell clonotyping in hematopoietic cell transplantation. Findings of the study overall: Pathologically expanded recipient clonotypes increased progressively from day 30 to day 180 as diversity fell. No sorting was done, leaving CD4 and CD8 contributions mixed. Few recipient clonotypes overlapped donors; over 95% were de novo at given depth.

Generated by immunoSEQ multiplex PCR, the TCRdb table keeps only in-frame clones and is missing some. The table lists roughly 1,500 clones, approximately 67% of them singletons. The receptor was isolated from a female patient over 55 who had an allogeneic stem cell transplant, so the T cells may come from the graft donor. Some clones in this sample may be carry-over from other donors' samples. Specimen: peripheral blood mononuclear cells, collected 100 days after allogeneic stem cell transplant.

This chain's CDR3 is CASRASGSDEQYF. Written as DNA, the CDR3 is TGTGCCAGCAGGGCTAGCGGGAGCGACGAGCAGTACTTC. V usage is TRBV11-3 and J usage is TRBJ2-7; 10 bases align to TRBD2. From germline, CDR1 is SGHNT and CDR2 YENEEA. Germline trimming cut 6 bases from V and 5 bases from J; bases unmatched to any gene: 4. The CDR3 is made up of 13 amino acids.